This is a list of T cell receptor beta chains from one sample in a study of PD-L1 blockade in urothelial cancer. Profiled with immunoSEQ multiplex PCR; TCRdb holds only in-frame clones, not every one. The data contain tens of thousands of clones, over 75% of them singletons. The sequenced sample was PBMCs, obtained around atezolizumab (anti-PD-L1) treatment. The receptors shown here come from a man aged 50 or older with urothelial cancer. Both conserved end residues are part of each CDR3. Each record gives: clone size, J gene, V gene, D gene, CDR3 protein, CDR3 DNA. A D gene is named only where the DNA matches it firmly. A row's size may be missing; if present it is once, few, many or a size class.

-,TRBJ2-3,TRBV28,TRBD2,CASSLKGGRGTDTQYF,TGTGCCAGCAGTTTAAAGGGAGGGCGGGGCACAGATACGCAGTATTTT
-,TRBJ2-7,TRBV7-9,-,CASSNLATLEYEQYF,TGTGCCAGCAGCAATCTAGCTACTCTCGAGTACGAGCAGTACTTC
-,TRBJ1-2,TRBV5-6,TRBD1,CASSFDRDYGYTF,TGTGCCAGCAGTTTTGACAGGGACTATGGCTACACCTTC
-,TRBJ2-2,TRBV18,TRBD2,CASSPYGAGVSGELFF,TGTGCCAGCTCACCTTACGGGGCGGGAGTTTCCGGGGAGCTGTTTTTT
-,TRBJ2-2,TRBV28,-,CASSSQTGELFF,TGTGCCAGCAGTTCTCAGACCGGGGAGCTGTTTTTT
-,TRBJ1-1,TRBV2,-,CASIEVNTEAFF,TGTGCCAGCATAGAGGTGAACACTGAAGCTTTCTTT
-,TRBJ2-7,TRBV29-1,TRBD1,CSVEPDRGSQYF,TGCAGCGTTGAACCGGACAGGGGATCGCAGTACTTC
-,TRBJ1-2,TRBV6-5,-,CASSYKGFGYTF,TGTGCCAGCAGTTATAAGGGGTTCGGCTACACCTTC
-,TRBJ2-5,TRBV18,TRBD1,CASSPLGDRQETQYF,TGTGCCAGCTCACCGTTGGGGGACAGACAAGAGACCCAGTACTTC
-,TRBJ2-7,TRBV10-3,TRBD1,CAIRGTGFPYEQYF,TGTGCCATCAGGGGGACAGGGTTCCCCTACGAGCAGTACTTC
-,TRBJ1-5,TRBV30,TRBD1,CAWTPTGGRNQPQHF,TGTGCCTGGACTCCGACAGGGGGACGCAATCAGCCCCAGCATTTT
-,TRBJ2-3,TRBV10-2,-,CASSSSDTQYF,TGCGCCAGCTCTAGTTCGGATACGCAGTATTTT
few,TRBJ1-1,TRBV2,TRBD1,CASSAGQMNTEAFF,TGTGCCAGCAGTGCGGGACAGATGAACACTGAAGCTTTCTTT
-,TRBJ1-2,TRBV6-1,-,CASRGAHYGYTF,TGTGCCAGCAGGGGGGCTCACTATGGCTACACCTTC
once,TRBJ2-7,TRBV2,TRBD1,CASRAKGTANSYEQYF,TGTGCCAGCAGGGCAAAAGGGACAGCTAACTCCTACGAGCAGTACTTC
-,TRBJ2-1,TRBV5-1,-,CASSLALTNEQFF,TGCGCCAGCAGCTTGGCCCTAACGAATGAGCAGTTCTTC
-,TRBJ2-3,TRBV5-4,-,CASTDPRVGTDTQYF,TGTGCCAGCACCGATCCCCGCGTTGGCACAGATACGCAGTATTTT
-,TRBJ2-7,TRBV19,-,CASSSGFNYEQYF,TGTGCCAGTAGTTCGGGATTCAATTACGAGCAGTACTTC
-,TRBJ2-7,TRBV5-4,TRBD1,CASSPGQGGYEQYF,TGTGCCAGCAGCCCCGGACAGGGAGGATACGAGCAGTACTTC
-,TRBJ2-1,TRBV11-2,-,CASSPRGGTGPYNEQFF,TGTGCCAGCAGCCCCAGGGGAGGGACAGGTCCCTACAATGAGCAGTTCTTC
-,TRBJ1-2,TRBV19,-,CASSDRSLYGYTF,TGTGCCAGTAGCGACAGGTCCCTCTATGGCTACACCTTC
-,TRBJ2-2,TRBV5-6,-,CASRLEMGQGTGELFF,TGTGCCAGCAGGTTGGAGATGGGGCAGGGCACCGGGGAGCTGTTTTTT
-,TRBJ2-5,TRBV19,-,CASSQLAGAGETQYF,TGTGCCAGTAGTCAGTTGGCGGGGGCCGGGGAGACCCAGTACTTC
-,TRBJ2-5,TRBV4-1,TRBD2,CASSPTQRGPQETQYF,TGCGCCAGCAGCCCGACACAGCGGGGGCCCCAAGAGACCCAGTACTTC
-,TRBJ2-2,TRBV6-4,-,CASSDQGSVGELFF,TGTGCCAGCAGTGACCAGGGGTCGGTCGGGGAGCTGTTTTTT
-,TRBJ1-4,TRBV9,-,CASSRGVNEKLFF,TGTGCCAGCAGCAGGGGCGTCAATGAAAAACTGTTTTTT
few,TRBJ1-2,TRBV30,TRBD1,CAWSVPQGARGYTF,TGTGCCTGGAGTGTACCGCAGGGGGCGCGTGGCTACACCTTC
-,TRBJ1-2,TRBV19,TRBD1,CATSGQPLGDYGYTF,TGTGCCACCTCGGGACAGCCCCTCGGGGACTATGGCTACACCTTC
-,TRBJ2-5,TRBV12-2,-,CASRLKPTSGRPRSETQYF,TGTGCAAGTCGCTTAAAGCCGACTAGCGGGAGACCCAGATCTGAGACCCAGTACTTC
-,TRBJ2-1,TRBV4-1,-,CASSQSTGSYKDEQFF,TGCGCCAGCAGCCAATCAACAGGGAGCTATAAGGATGAGCAGTTCTTC
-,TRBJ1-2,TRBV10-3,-,CAISESGNYGYTF,TGTGCCATCAGTGAGTCGGGCAACTATGGCTACACCTTC
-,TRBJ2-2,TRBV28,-,CASSAPVYSGRSTGELFF,TGTGCCAGCAGTGCACCTGTTTACAGTGGGAGGAGCACCGGGGAGCTGTTTTTT
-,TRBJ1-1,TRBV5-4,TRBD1,CASSLWGQGRATEAFF,TGTGCCAGCAGCTTGTGGGGACAGGGGAGGGCCACTGAAGCTTTCTTT
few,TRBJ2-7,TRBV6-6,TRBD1,CASSQLYRTGNDEQYF,TGTGCCAGCAGCCAGTTGTACCGGACAGGGAACGACGAGCAGTACTTC
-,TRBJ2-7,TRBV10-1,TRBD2,CASRDLAGGPTYEQYF,TGCGCCAGCAGAGACCTAGCGGGAGGGCCCACCTACGAGCAGTACTTC
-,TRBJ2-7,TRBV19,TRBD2,CASSIDIMGTSGSHYEQYF,TGTGCCAGTAGTATAGATATCATGGGGACTAGCGGGAGTCACTACGAGCAGTACTTC
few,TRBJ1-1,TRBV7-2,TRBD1,CASSLTGGEGTEAFF,TGTGCCAGCAGCTTGACAGGGGGCGAGGGCACTGAAGCTTTCTTT
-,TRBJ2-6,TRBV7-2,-,CASSLVRTKANVLTF,TGTGCCAGCAGCTTAGTACGGACAAAGGCCAACGTCCTGACTTTC
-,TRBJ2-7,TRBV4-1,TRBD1,CASSQTPPQGALYEQYF,TGCGCCAGCAGCCAAACCCCCCCACAGGGGGCTCTGTACGAGCAGTACTTC
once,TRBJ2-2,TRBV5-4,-,CASSPGVRGTGELFF,TGTGCCAGCAGCCCTGGGGTCCGGGGCACCGGGGAGCTGTTTTTT
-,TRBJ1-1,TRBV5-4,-,CASSLQGGSEAFF,TGTGCCAGCAGCTTACAGGGAGGGTCTGAAGCTTTCTTT
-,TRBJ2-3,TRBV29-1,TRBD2,CSVVLAGGTDTQYF,TGCAGCGTTGTTTTGGCGGGGGGCACAGATACGCAGTATTTT
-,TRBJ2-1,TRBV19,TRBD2,CASSLGVAGNEQFF,TGTGCCAGTAGTCTCGGGGTAGCGGGCAATGAGCAGTTCTTC
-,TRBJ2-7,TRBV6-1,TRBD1,CASSGLTGAGEQYF,TGTGCCAGCAGTGGGCTGACAGGGGCGGGAGAGCAGTACTTC
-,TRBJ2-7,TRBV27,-,CASSSKLSLHYEQYF,TGTGCCAGCAGTTCTAAATTAAGCTTGCACTACGAGCAGTACTTC
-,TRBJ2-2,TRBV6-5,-,CASRTGALRTGELFF,TGTGCCAGCAGGACAGGCGCCTTAAGGACCGGGGAGCTGTTTTTT
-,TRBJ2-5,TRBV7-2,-,CASSLDGRGGETQYF,TGTGCCAGCAGCTTAGACGGGAGAGGCGGAGAGACCCAGTACTTC
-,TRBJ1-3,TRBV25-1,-,CASSLGGSGNTIYF,TGTGCCAGCAGTCTTGGGGGGTCTGGAAACACCATATATTTT
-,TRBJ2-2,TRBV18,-,CASSPLPTGELFF,TGTGCCAGCTCACCCCTACCCACCGGGGAGCTGTTTTTT
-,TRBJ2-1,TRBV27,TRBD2,CASSPQRDGNEQFF,TGTGCCAGCAGTCCTCAGCGGGACGGGAATGAGCAGTTCTTC
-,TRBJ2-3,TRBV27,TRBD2,CASSKLAGGGADTQYF,TGTGCCAGCAGTAAATTAGCGGGGGGCGGGGCAGATACGCAGTATTTT
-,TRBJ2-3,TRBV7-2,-,CASSLDATGPLHTDTQYF,TGTGCCAGCAGCTTAGATGCTACAGGACCCCTTCACACAGATACGCAGTATTTT
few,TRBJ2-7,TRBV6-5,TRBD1,CASGFTGGNYEQYF,TGTGCCAGCGGTTTTACAGGGGGAAACTACGAGCAGTACTTC
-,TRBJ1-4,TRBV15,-,CATSRDGQRTNEKLFF,TGTGCCACCAGCAGAGACGGACAGAGAACTAATGAAAAACTGTTTTTT